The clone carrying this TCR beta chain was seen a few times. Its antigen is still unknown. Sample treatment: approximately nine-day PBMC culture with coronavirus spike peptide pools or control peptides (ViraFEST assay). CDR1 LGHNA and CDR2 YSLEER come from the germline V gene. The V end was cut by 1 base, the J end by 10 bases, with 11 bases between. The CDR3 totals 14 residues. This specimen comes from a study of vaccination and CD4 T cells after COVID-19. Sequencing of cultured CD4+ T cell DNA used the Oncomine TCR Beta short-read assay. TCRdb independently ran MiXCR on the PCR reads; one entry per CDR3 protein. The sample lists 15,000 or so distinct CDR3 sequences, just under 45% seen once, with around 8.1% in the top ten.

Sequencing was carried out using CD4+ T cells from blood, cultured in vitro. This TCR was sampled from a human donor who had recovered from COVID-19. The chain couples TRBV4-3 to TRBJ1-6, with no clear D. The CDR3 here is CASSQVARESPLHF. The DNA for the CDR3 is TGCGCCAGCAGCCAAGTAGCGAGGGAATCACCCCTCCACTTT.